One and the same sample provided the 6 T cell receptor beta chains below, sequenced in a study of CD8 T cells in ankylosing spondylitis. One entry per CDR3 protein, called by TCRdb with MiXCR from the 5' RACE reads. The repertoire holds around 250,000 distinct CDR3 sequences, with roughly 32% as singletons. The specimen sequenced was blood, either unsorted or a sorted T cell fraction (not recorded which). The receptor source for this set is a male donor with ankylosing spondylitis or in good health (not recorded which).

This clonotype occurred a few times. V usage is TRBV5-5 and J usage is TRBJ2-2; 11 bases fit TRBD2. V shed 0 bases and J 7 bases; nucleotides not matched to a gene: 11. This CDR3 has 18 amino acids. The germline V gene encodes CDR1 SGHKS and CDR2 YYEKEE (reference sequence). CDR3 region: CASSLGLAGNEEVGELFF. CDR3 coding DNA: TGTGCCAGCAGCTTGGGACTAGCGGGGAACGAGGAGGTCGGGGAGCTGTTTTTT.

This chain links TRBV5-1 with TRBJ1-6, with D unresolved. V gave up 4 bases and J gave up 8 bases, with 10 bases separating them. CDR3 size: 13 residues. Germline CDR1 SGHRS, CDR2 YFSETQ. CDR3 in amino acids: CASSIGWDSPLHF. In DNA form, the CDR3 reads TGCGCCAGCAGCATAGGGTGGGATTCACCCCTCCACTTT.

This chain connects TRBV29-1 to TRBJ2-4, with TRBD2 matching 8 bases. In germline, CDR1 is SQVTM, CDR2 ANQGSEA. V gave up 7 bases and J gave up 7 bases; unmatched junction bases: 9. This CDR3 comprises 13 residues. Here the CDR3 reads CSAGAGDGNIQYF. CDR3 in DNA: TGCAGCGCCGGAGCGGGGGACGGCAACATTCAGTACTTC.

This sequence joins TRBV29-1 and TRBJ2-2; D is perhaps TRBD1 (5 bases). Germline V gene lookup returns CDR1 SQVTM and CDR2 ANQGSEA. Trimming took 0 bases from V and 8 from J, leaving 10 bases between them. CDR3 size: 13 residues. DNA of the CDR3: TGCAGCGTTGAAGACGCAGGGTATGGGGAGCTGTTTTTT. Residues: CSVEDAGYGELFF.

The table lists this clonotype with a few counts. V usage is TRBV6-5 and J usage is TRBJ2-1, with TRBD2 matching 11 bases. Germline V gives CDR1 MNHEY, CDR2 SVGAGI. After removal of 4 bases from V and 5 bases from J, the junction contained 4 bases not matched to a gene. The CDR3 runs 15 residues. In nucleotides, the CDR3 is TGTGCCAGCAGTTCACTAGCGGGGGAGGACAATGAGCAGTTCTTC. Translated: CASSSLAGEDNEQFF.

J is TRBJ2-7 and V is TRBV6-5, with unresolved D. From germline, CDR1 is MNHEY and CDR2 SVGAGI. This CDR3 is 15 amino acids long. V was shortened by 2 bases and J by 5 bases, with 16 bases between the two germline ends. CDR3 in DNA: TGTGCCAGCAGTTACCGACCCGGACCCAAGGACGAGCAGTACTTC. This sequence encodes CASSYRPGPKDEQYF.